Detailed here is one T cell receptor (beta chain). TCRdb's copy holds only in-frame clones and misses some; the assay was immunoSEQ multiplex PCR. The data hold about 180,000 clones, with 88% observed a single time. This record belongs to a study of T cell responses to AZD1222 COVID-19 vaccine. This CDR3 region has 14 residues. Trimming removed 0 bases from V and 2 bases from J, with 8 bases in between. CDR1 SGHRS and CDR2 YFSETQ come from the germline V gene. Sequenced here: peripheral blood, sampled on day 0 of AZD1222 vaccination. This sequence originates from an adult in good health. The rearrangement links TRBV5-1 to TRBJ1-1; D gene uncertain. The CDR3 region is CASSLEPINTEAFF. As DNA, the CDR3 is TGCGCCAGCAGCTTGGAGCCAATTAACACTGAAGCTTTCTTT.